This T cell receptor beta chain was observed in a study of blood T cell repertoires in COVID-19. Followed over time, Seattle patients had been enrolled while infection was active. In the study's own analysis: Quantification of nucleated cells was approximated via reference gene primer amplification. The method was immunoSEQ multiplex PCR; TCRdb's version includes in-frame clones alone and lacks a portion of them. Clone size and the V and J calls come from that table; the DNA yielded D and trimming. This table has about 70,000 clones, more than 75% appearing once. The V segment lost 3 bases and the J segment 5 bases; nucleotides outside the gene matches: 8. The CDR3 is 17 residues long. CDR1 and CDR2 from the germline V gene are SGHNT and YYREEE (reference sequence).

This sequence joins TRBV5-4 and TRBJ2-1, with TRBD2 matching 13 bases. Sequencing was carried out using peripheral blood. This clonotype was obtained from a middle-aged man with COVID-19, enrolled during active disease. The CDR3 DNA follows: TGTGCCAGCAGCTCGGGGACTAGCGGGGCCAGGAACAATGAGCAGTTCTTC. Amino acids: CASSSGTSGARNNEQFF.